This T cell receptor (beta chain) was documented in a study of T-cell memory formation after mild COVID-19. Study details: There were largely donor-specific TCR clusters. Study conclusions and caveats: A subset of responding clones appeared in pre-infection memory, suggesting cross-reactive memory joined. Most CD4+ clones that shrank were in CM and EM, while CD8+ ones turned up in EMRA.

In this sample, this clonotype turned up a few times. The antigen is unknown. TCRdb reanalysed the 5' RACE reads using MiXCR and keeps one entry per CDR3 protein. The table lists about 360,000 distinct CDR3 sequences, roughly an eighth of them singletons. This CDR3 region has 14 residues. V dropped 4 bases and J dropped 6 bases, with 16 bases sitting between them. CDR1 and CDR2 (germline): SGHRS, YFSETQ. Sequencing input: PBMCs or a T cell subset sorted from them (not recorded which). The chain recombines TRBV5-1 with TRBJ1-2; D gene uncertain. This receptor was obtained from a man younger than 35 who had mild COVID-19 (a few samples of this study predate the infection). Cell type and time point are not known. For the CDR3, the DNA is TGCGCCAGCAGCCCAAGCCCAGGCGTCCATGGCTACACCTTC. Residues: CASSPSPGVHGYTF. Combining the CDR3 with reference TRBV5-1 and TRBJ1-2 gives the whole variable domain KAGVTQTPRYLIKTRGQQVTLSCSPISGHRSVSWYQQTPGQGLQFLFEYFSETQRNKGNFPGRFSGRQFSNSRSEMNVSTLELGDSALYLCASSPSPGVHGYTFGSGTRLTVV.